This T cell receptor beta chain was identified in a study of T cells in narcolepsy. Study-wide context: Donors had narcolepsy type 1 or type 2, or were healthy controls. General study findings and limits: Reportedly, autoreactive clonotypes were serially detected in patients' blood but not controls'. Comparing one patient's CSF and blood CD4+ clonotypes highlighted HCRT- and TRIB2-specific autoreactive clonotypes. Autoreactive clone sequences were missing from some blood memory CD4+ repertoires.

The CDR3 totals 15 residues. V was cut by 6 bases and J by 1 base, with 15 bases left in between. Looked up from germline, CDR1 is ENHRY and CDR2 is SYGVKD. As concerns this clone: The antigen is unknown.

Measured with immunoSEQ multiplex PCR; TCRdb has only the in-frame clones, and not every one. This table has more than 30,000 clones, about 84% appearing once. The TCR was taken from a human donor with narcolepsy. The chain joins TRBV10-3 to TRBJ1-1; possible D gene TRBD1, 5 bases. The specimen sequenced was CD45RA- memory CD4+ T cells from PBMCs. The CDR3, as DNA: TGTGCCATCAGGGCAGGGACCTTTACGAACACTGAAGCTTTCTTT. Encoded protein: CAIRAGTFTNTEAFF.